These 29 T cell receptor beta chains were sequenced from one sample in a study of OX40 agonist ivuxolimab in advanced cancers. The table came from immunoSEQ multiplex PCR; TCRdb's copy has only in-frame clones and leaves some out. The sample has 35,000 to 55,000 clones; around 82% are singletons. The source was CD4+ or CD8+ T cells sorted from blood, collected in a trial of the OX40 agonist ivuxolimab. These receptors all stem from an adult with an advanced solid tumor such as melanoma, head and neck, liver or kidney cancer.

The chain joins TRBV28 to TRBJ2-7, with TRBD1 as a possible D gene (6 bases). Germline assignment: CDR1 MDHEN and CDR2 SYDVKM. This CDR3 is built from 17 residues. V was cut by 3 bases and J by 4 bases, with 22 bases left in between. CDR3 amino acids: CASSFSGAQGARYEQYF. CDR3 in DNA: TGTGCCAGCAGTTTCTCAGGGGCACAAGGAGCCCGATACGAGCAGTACTTC. Together with reference TRBV28 and TRBJ2-7, the CDR3 gives the full variable domain: DVKVTQSSRYLVKRTGEKVFLECVQDMDHENMFWYRQDPGLGLRLIYFSYDVKMKEKGDIPEGYSVSREKKERFSLILESASTNQTSMYLCASSFSGAQGARYEQYFGPGTRLTVT.

The chain has TRBV11-2 and TRBJ1-1; tentative D call: TRBD1 (5 bases). The CDR3 is 16 amino acids. Trimming left V 1 base short and J 5 bases short, with 17 bases between. CDR1 and CDR2 (germline): SGHAT, FQNNGV. The CDR3 nucleotides are TGTGCCAGCAGCTTAGCCCAGGGAACGGTTTGGACTGAAGCTTTCTTT. Encoded protein: CASSLAQGTVWTEAFF.

This chain links TRBV7-2 with TRBJ2-5; possible D gene TRBD1, 6 bases. Germline CDR1 and CDR2: SGHTA and FQGNSA. With 5 bases removed from V and 7 bases from J, the gap between germline ends came to 11 bases. CDR3 size: 12 residues. For the CDR3, the DNA is TGTGCCAGCAGCCCAGGGGCCGGGACCCAGTACTTC. Protein sequence: CASSPGAGTQYF.

This clone was detected a few times. V usage is TRBV30 and J usage is TRBJ1-2; TRBD1 matches at 8 bases. The CDR3 covers 13 residues. Germline CDR1 is GTSNPN and CDR2 is SVGIG (reference sequence). With 3 bases clipped from V and 2 bases from J, the junction kept 2 bases outside the gene matches. The CDR3 nucleotides read TGTGCCTGGAGGCGGACAGGGAACTATGGCTACACCTTC. It codes for CAWRRTGNYGYTF.

The genes are TRBV6-5 and TRBJ2-7; TRBD1 agrees at 9 bases. The CDR3 runs 15 residues. With V trimmed by 5 bases and J by 2 bases, 7 bases remained unmatched. In germline, CDR1 is MNHEY, CDR2 SVGAGI. CDR3 residues: CASSISGQGAYEQYF. CDR3 coding DNA: TGTGCCAGCAGTATTTCGGGACAGGGTGCCTACGAGCAGTACTTC.

The chain employs TRBV6-6 and TRBJ1-4; D unclear. V was cut by 7 bases and J by 5 bases, with 14 bases left in between. This CDR3 is built from 14 residues. Germline lookup yields CDR1 MNHNY and CDR2 SVGAGI (reference sequence). The CDR3 DNA reads TGTGCCAGCAACGGTCACGGCGGAAATGAAAAACTGTTTTTT. It yields the protein CASNGHGGNEKLFF.

The chain recombines TRBV15 with TRBJ2-3, with D tentatively TRBD2 (6 bases). CDR1 is LNHNV, CDR2 YYDKDF, per germline (reference sequence). The germline V and J ends were trimmed by 5 bases and 9 bases, with 18 bases remaining between them. This CDR3 contains 14 residues. Here the CDR3 DNA reads TGTGCCACCAGCGAACTTCGTGGAGGGGTGACGCAGTATTTT. It specifies CATSELRGGVTQYF. The whole variable domain, filled in from reference TRBV15 and TRBJ2-3, reads DAMVIQNPRYQVTQFGKPVTLSCSQTLNHNVMYWYQQKSSQAPKLLFHYYDKDFNNEADTPDNFQSRRPNTSFCFLDIRSPGLGDTAMYLCATSELRGGVTQYFGPGTRLTVL.

This chain connects TRBV9 to TRBJ2-7; the match to TRBD2 covers 7 bases. CDR1 and CDR2 (germline): SGDLS, YYNGEE. The V segment lost 4 bases and the J segment 3 bases; nucleotides outside the gene matches: 4. This CDR3 has 13 residues. The CDR3 region is CASSPGGDYEQYF. In DNA, the CDR3 is TGTGCCAGCAGCCCGGGGGGTGACTACGAGCAGTACTTC. The whole variable domain, remainder taken from reference TRBV9 and TRBJ2-7, is DSGVTQTPKHLITATGQRVTLRCSPRSGDLSVYWYQQSLDQGLQFLIQYYNGEERAKGNILERFSAQQFPDLHSELNLSSLELGDSALYFCASSPGGDYEQYFGPGTRLTVT.

This rearrangement joins TRBV6-1 to TRBJ1-2, with TRBD1 identical over 7 bases. The germline V gene has CDR1 MNHNS and CDR2 SASEGT. This CDR3 contains 13 residues. The trim removed 1 base at V and 8 bases at J, leaving 4 bases unmatched. CDR3 bases: TGTGCCAGCAGTGAAGGAAACAGGGGAGGCTACACCTTC. It yields the protein CASSEGNRGGYTF.

The chain has TRBV19 and TRBJ2-7, with a weak D call TRBD2 (5 bases). V lost 5 bases, J lost 1 base, and 12 bases lay in between. This CDR3 comprises 14 residues. Germline V gives CDR1 LNHDA, CDR2 SQIVND (reference sequence). The CDR3 DNA follows: TGTGCCAGTAGTCTCGGACGGGGTTCCTACGAGCAGTACTTC. Protein product: CASSLGRGSYEQYF.

The chain has TRBV9 and TRBJ2-1, with TRBD1 identical over 7 bases. The germline V gene encodes CDR1 SGDLS and CDR2 YYNGEE. The CDR3 sequence is 15 residues long. With V trimmed by 3 bases and J by 8 bases, 11 bases remained unmatched. This chain's CDR3 is CASSALQGSPHEQFF. The CDR3 bases are TGTGCCAGCAGCGCGTTACAGGGGAGCCCCCATGAGCAGTTCTTC.

This clone was counted a single time. The rearrangement uses TRBV20-1 and TRBJ2-7, with D unresolved. There are 10 residues in the CDR3. The V gene's germline CDR1 is DFQATT and CDR2 SNEGSKA (reference sequence). The V end lost 0 bases, the J end lost 5 bases, and 2 bases lay between the germline ends. CDR3 protein: CSARDNEQYF. CDR3 bases: TGCAGTGCTAGAGACAACGAGCAGTACTTC.

This chain uses TRBV4-2 with TRBJ2-7; a possible D gene is TRBD2 (6 bases). The CDR3 runs to 15 residues. Trimming took off 1 base at V and 3 bases at J, with 13 bases between the two ends. Germline CDR1 reads LGHNA; CDR2 reads YNFKEQ. CDR3 nucleotides: TGTGCCAGCAGCCAAGTTAGCGGCAACCTCTACGAGCAGTACTTC. The encoded protein is CASSQVSGNLYEQYF.

The chain joins TRBV13 to TRBJ2-5; possibly TRBD2 for D (6 bases). Trimming pared 4 bases from V and 2 bases from J, leaving 14 bases between. Germline V gives CDR1 PRHDT, CDR2 FYEKMQ (reference sequence). The CDR3 is made up of 15 amino acids. CDR3 sequence: CASSSYGGLQETQYF. DNA for the CDR3: TGTGCCAGCAGCTCTTACGGGGGACTTCAAGAGACCCAGTACTTC. The full variable domain, its missing parts supplied by reference TRBV13 and TRBJ2-5, is AAGVIQSPRHLIKEKRETATLKCYPIPRHDTVYWYQQGPGQDPQFLISFYEKMQSDKGSIPDRFSAQQFSDYHSELNMSSLELGDSALYFCASSSYGGLQETQYFGPGTRLLVL.

The rearrangement uses TRBV2 and TRBJ2-7, with a possible D match to TRBD2 (5 bases). V was trimmed by 5 bases and J by 4 bases, leaving 6 bases between them. This CDR3 is built from 11 residues. CDR1 is SNHLY, CDR2 FYNNEI, per germline. This CDR3 is CASSTSYEQYF. CDR3 sequence (DNA): TGTGCCAGCAGTACTAGTTACGAGCAGTACTTC.

CDR3 in amino acids: CASSVVGGTQQETQYF. CDR3 in DNA: TGTGCCAGCAGCGTAGTTGGGGGAACCCAACAAGAGACCCAGTACTTC. The chain couples TRBV9 to TRBJ2-5; perhaps D is TRBD1 or TRBD2 (5 bases each). Trimming shortened V by 0 bases and J by 2 bases, and 14 bases separated the two germline ends. This CDR3 region has 16 residues. Germline loops: CDR1 SGDLS, CDR2 YYNGEE. Using reference TRBV9 and TRBJ2-5 for the parts outside the CDR3, the full variable domain is DSGVTQTPKHLITATGQRVTLRCSPRSGDLSVYWYQQSLDQGLQFLIQYYNGEERAKGNILERFSAQQFPDLHSELNLSSLELGDSALYFCASSVVGGTQQETQYFGPGTRLLVL.

The chain carries TRBV25-1 and TRBJ1-5; TRBD1 matches 7 bases. The CDR3 has 14 amino acids. Germline V lookup: CDR1 MGHDK, CDR2 SYGVNS. V lost 10 bases, J lost 0 bases, and 6 bases stayed unmatched. The CDR3 loop reads CATGTEYSNQPQHF. The CDR3, as DNA: TGTGCCACAGGGACAGAATATAGCAATCAGCCCCAGCATTTT. Full variable domain (outside the CDR3, taken from reference TRBV25-1 and TRBJ1-5): EADIYQTPRYLVIGTGKKITLECSQTMGHDKMYWYQQDPGMELHLIHYSYGVNSTEKGDLSSESTVSRIRTEHFPLTLESARPSHTSQYLCATGTEYSNQPQHFGDGTRLSIL.

The chain links TRBV16 to TRBJ1-2; unclear D gene. There are 13 residues in the CDR3. The ends were cut back, 2 bases at V and 9 bases at J, with 13 bases in the middle. Per the germline V gene, CDR1 is KGHSY and CDR2 is FQNENV. This CDR3 reads CASSQEYPIRYTF. The CDR3 DNA reads as TGTGCCAGCAGCCAAGAATACCCTATTCGCTACACCTTC.

This sequence joins TRBV6-1 and TRBJ1-2; 11 nucleotides agree with TRBD1. With V trimmed by 6 bases and J by 5 bases, 8 bases remained unmatched. The CDR3 covers 15 residues. Germline assignment: CDR1 MNHNS and CDR2 SASEGT. CDR3 loop: CASSRGTGGGYGYTF. The CDR3, as DNA: TGTGCCAGCAGCAGGGGGACAGGGGGAGGGTATGGCTACACCTTC.

V and J are TRBV4-1 and TRBJ1-1; D perhaps matches TRBD1 (6 bases). Germline CDR1 reads MGHRA; CDR2 reads YSYEKL. V was trimmed by 0 bases and J by 1 base, leaving 12 bases between them. The CDR3 length is 16 residues. DNA of the CDR3: TGCGCCAGCAGCCAAGAGAAAACGACAGGGAACACTGAAGCTTTCTTT. Translation: CASSQEKTTGNTEAFF.

The rearrangement uses TRBV4-1 and TRBJ2-3, with D uncertain. V shed 0 bases and J shed 5 bases, with 3 bases lying between them. This CDR3 comprises 12 residues. The germline V gene encodes CDR1 MGHRA and CDR2 YSYEKL. Here the CDR3 DNA reads TGCGCCAGCAGCCAAGAAGGAGATACGCAGTATTTT. Translated, it gives CASSQEGDTQYF.

The J gene is TRBJ2-7, the V gene TRBV6-5; 11 nucleotides align to TRBD2. The junction had 11 bases not matched to a gene; V was cut back by 4 bases and J by 6 bases. This CDR3 is 16 amino acids long. The germline gives CDR1 MNHEY, CDR2 SVGAGI. CDR3 sequence: CASSSLTSGTSLEQYF. CDR3 in DNA: TGTGCCAGCAGTTCCTTGACTAGCGGGACCTCACTCGAGCAGTACTTC.

The chain joins TRBV27 to TRBJ2-7, with D perhaps matching TRBD1 or TRBD2 (6 bases each). The CDR3 sequence is 13 residues long. The V and J ends lost 5 bases and 3 bases respectively, with 11 bases between them. In germline, CDR1 is MNHEY, CDR2 SMNVEV (reference sequence). The DNA of the CDR3 is TGTGCCAGCAGTCGCGGGACACACTACGAGCAGTACTTC. Translation gives CASSRGTHYEQYF.

DNA for the CDR3: TGTGCCAGCAGCTTAGTCAGCGGGGGGTACTCCTACGAGCAGTACTTC. It is translated as CASSLVSGGYSYEQYF. The genes are TRBV7-2 and TRBJ2-7, with TRBD2 identical over 9 bases. Trimming at V came to 1 base and at J to 0 bases, leaving 4 bases not matched to a gene. Germline CDR1 is SGHTA and CDR2 is FQGNSA. The CDR3 spans 16 residues. The variable domain in full, with the rest retrieved from reference TRBV7-2 and TRBJ2-7, is GAGVSQSPSNKVTEKGKDVELRCDPISGHTALYWYRQSLGQGLEFLIYFQGNSAPDKSGLPSDRFSAERTGGSVSTLTIQRTQQEDSAVYLCASSLVSGGYSYEQYFGPGTRLTVT.

The chain is built from TRBV29-1 and TRBJ2-1, with D perhaps TRBD2 (6 bases). CDR1 and CDR2 from the germline V gene are SQVTM and ANQGSEA. Trimming took off 6 bases at V and 0 bases at J, with 27 bases between the two ends. The CDR3 has 19 amino acids. The CDR3: CSVSVLRGKRKSSYNEQFF. In nucleotides, the CDR3 is TGCAGCGTCAGCGTCTTGCGGGGTAAGCGGAAGAGCTCCTACAATGAGCAGTTCTTC.

This clone was seen a few times. The chain's CDR3 is CSAKGHYEQYF. Here the CDR3 DNA reads TGCAGTGCTAAGGGCCACTACGAGCAGTACTTC. V and J are TRBV20-1 and TRBJ2-7; D gene ambiguous. The germline V gene has CDR1 DFQATT and CDR2 SNEGSKA (reference sequence). Between the trimmed V and J ends, which lost 4 bases and 3 bases, there was a span of 7 bases. This CDR3 spans 11 amino acids.

The chain carries TRBV5-1 and TRBJ2-7; possibly TRBD2 for D (6 bases). Germline V gene data show CDR1 as SGHRS and CDR2 as YFSETQ. CDR3 length equals 13 residues. Trimming stripped 0 bases from V and 3 bases from J, with 7 bases between. The CDR3 loop is CASSLGDFYEQYF. CDR3 nucleotide sequence: TGCGCCAGCAGCTTGGGGGACTTCTACGAGCAGTACTTC.

The V gene is TRBV25-1, the J gene TRBJ2-1, with 7 bases that match TRBD1. V lost 2 bases and J lost 8; bases outside the gene matches: 9. This CDR3 has 15 residues. CDR1 is MGHDK, CDR2 SYGVNS, per germline. The CDR3 spells CASSEVTGAWDEQFF. CDR3 DNA sequence: TGTGCCAGCAGTGAAGTTACAGGGGCGTGGGATGAGCAGTTCTTC.

Only a few counts were recorded for this clone. The J gene is TRBJ2-1, the V gene TRBV2, with TRBD1 matching over 10 bases. From germline, CDR1 is SNHLY and CDR2 FYNNEI. The junction had 13 bases not matched to a gene; V was cut back by 5 bases and J by 9 bases. The CDR3 has 16 residues. The chain's CDR3 is CASSNSRQGAAGEQFF. DNA of the CDR3: TGTGCCAGCAGTAACAGCCGACAGGGGGCTGCCGGTGAGCAGTTCTTC.